Each of the 20 T cell receptor beta chains below was sequenced from the same sample in a study of blood T cell repertoires in COVID-19. TCRdb keeps only in-frame clones here, not all; method: immunoSEQ multiplex PCR. The repertoire consists of 250,000 to 300,000 clones, with less than 85% occurring once and the leading ten covering about 4.5%. Sequencing was carried out using peripheral blood. The receptor set was obtained from a man aged 60 to 75 who had recovered from COVID-19.

The J gene is TRBJ2-3, the V gene TRBV5-6; no clear D gene. The germline V gene has CDR1 SGHDT and CDR2 YYEEEE. This CDR3 is 13 amino acids long. V lost 0 bases and J lost 6, with 8 bases in between. DNA of the CDR3: TGTGCCAGCAGCTTGGGGGCAGGTGATACGCAGTATTTT. This encodes CASSLGAGDTQYF.

This rearrangement joins TRBV28 to TRBJ2-2; D remains unclear. The CDR3 runs to 11 residues. CDR1 MDHEN and CDR2 SYDVKM come from the germline V gene. V was pared by 7 bases and J by 4 bases, with 4 bases between. As DNA, the CDR3 is TGTGCCAGCACGAGCACCGGGGAGCTGTTTTTT. This gives the protein CASTSTGELFF.

This clone was recorded a few times. The rearrangement joins TRBV7-9 to TRBJ1-6, with 7 bases fitting TRBD1. Germline loops: CDR1 SEHNR, CDR2 FQNEAQ (reference sequence). CDR3 size: 16 residues. Trimming at V came to 3 bases and at J to 10 bases, leaving 12 bases not matched to a gene. DNA of the CDR3: TGTGCCAGCAGCTTCGGTAAGGCAGGGGGTAGCTCACCCCTCCACTTT. The encoded protein is CASSFGKAGGSSPLHF.

The chain uses TRBV5-6 and TRBJ1-2; 12 nucleotides line up with TRBD1. The trim removed 4 bases at V and 3 bases at J, leaving 1 base unmatched. Germline values: CDR1 SGHDT, CDR2 YYEEEE. The CDR3 runs to 14 residues. The CDR3 sequence is CASSGTGGDYGYTF. The CDR3 DNA reads as TGTGCCAGCAGCGGGACAGGGGGCGACTATGGCTACACCTTC. The complete variable domain, with remaining parts taken from reference TRBV5-6 and TRBJ1-2, reads DAGVTQSPTHLIKTRGQQVTLRCSPKSGHDTVSWYQQALGQGPQFIFQYYEEEERQRGNFPDRFSGHQFPNYSSELNVNALLLGDSALYLCASSGTGGDYGYTFGSGTRLTVV.

This chain uses TRBV7-4 with TRBJ1-5; D gene uncertain. Trimming stripped 5 bases from V and 4 bases from J, with 15 bases between. Germline V gene lookup returns CDR1 SGHVT and CDR2 SQSDAQ. The CDR3 is 15 residues long. In DNA, the CDR3 is TGTGCCAGCAGCCGAAGGAGGGAGCAGAATCAGCCCCAGCATTTT. It encodes CASSRRREQNQPQHF.

CDR3 sequence: CASRILGEQYF. DNA of the CDR3: TGTGCCAGCAGAATCCTCGGGGAGCAGTACTTC. The chain links TRBV27 to TRBJ2-7; D is unresolved. This CDR3 region has 11 residues. V shed 6 bases and J shed 7 bases, with 10 bases lying between them. Germline V gene sequence: CDR1 MNHEY, CDR2 SMNVEV (reference sequence).

As for this clone: The sample has other DNA sequences that encode this CDR3 too. V gene TRBV5-8 combines with J gene TRBJ1-5; D gene ambiguous. Trimming took 0 bases from V and 0 from J, leaving 7 bases between them. The CDR3 is 15 amino acids. Germline CDR1 reads SGHTS; CDR2 reads YDEGEE. The CDR3 is CASSLGGYSNQPQHF. CDR3 DNA: TGTGCCAGCAGCTTGGGAGGTTATAGCAATCAGCCCCAGCATTTT.

The chain is built from TRBV7-2 and TRBJ1-6; D is undetermined. Germline values: CDR1 SGHTA, CDR2 FQGNSA. Trimming took 5 bases from V and 5 from J, leaving 7 bases between them. The CDR3 contains 13 residues. Here the CDR3 DNA reads TGTGCCAGCAGCCGTCTCGATAATTCACCCCTCCACTTT. Translation: CASSRLDNSPLHF.

The J gene is TRBJ2-7, the V gene TRBV3-1 (or the pseudogene TRBV3-2); 9 bases line up with TRBD1. The CDR3 contains 12 residues. Germline CDR1 LGHDT, CDR2 YNNKEL (reference sequence). The V gene end was trimmed by 6 bases and the J gene end by 9 bases; junction bases not matched to a gene: 6. This chain's CDR3 is CASRGTGSAQYF. The CDR3 DNA reads TGTGCCAGCAGGGGGACAGGGTCCGCGCAGTACTTC.

The rearrangement joins TRBV12-3 or TRBV12-4 to TRBJ2-1; 8 bases fit TRBD1. This CDR3 has 13 residues. After removal of 6 bases from V and 7 bases from J, the junction contained 5 bases not matched to a gene. DNA of the CDR3: TGTGCCAGCAGCCCCACAGGGGGAAATGAGCAGTTCTTC. Amino acids: CASSPTGGNEQFF.

This chain links TRBV4-1 with TRBJ1-3, with D maybe TRBD1 (6 bases). The V end was cut by 1 base, the J end by 2 bases, with 6 bases between. The CDR3 consists of 14 residues. Per the germline V gene, CDR1 is MGHRA and CDR2 is YSYEKL. The CDR3 DNA reads TGCGCCAGCAGCCAAGGGGGGCCTGGAAACACCATATATTTT. Its translation: CASSQGGPGNTIYF.

This clone was counted between two and nine times. The genes are TRBV19 and TRBJ2-3; D is possibly TRBD2 (6 bases). Germline assignment: CDR1 LNHDA and CDR2 SQIVND (reference sequence). The CDR3 totals 14 residues. With 3 bases removed from V and 0 bases from J, the gap between germline ends came to 7 bases. CDR3 in DNA: TGTGCCAGTAGTATGGAGGGTAGCACAGATACGCAGTATTTT. Its translation: CASSMEGSTDTQYF.

This clone has only a few counts. CDR3 sequence: CASSQAGGRETQYF. The CDR3 DNA reads as TGTGCCAGCAGCCAAGCGGGGGGCAGGGAGACCCAGTACTTC. V gene TRBV3-1 (or the pseudogene TRBV3-2) combines with J gene TRBJ2-5, with a possible D match to TRBD2 (7 bases). The CDR3 length is 14 residues. CDR1 is LGHDT, CDR2 YNNKEL, per germline (reference sequence). V was trimmed by 1 base and J by 5 bases, leaving 11 bases between them.

The V call is TRBV7-3, the J call TRBJ1-1; maybe TRBD1 (5 bases). Per the germline V gene, CDR1 is SGHTA and CDR2 is FQGTGA. Trimming pared 5 bases from V and 6 bases from J, leaving 13 bases between. This CDR3 comprises 13 residues. CDR3: CASSTHQGAEAFF. The DNA for the CDR3 is TGTGCCAGCAGCACACACCAGGGCGCTGAAGCTTTCTTT.

The chain has TRBV14 and TRBJ1-6; D remains unclear. CDR3 length: 14 residues. Germline loops: CDR1 SGHDN, CDR2 FVKESK. V lost 0 bases to trimming and J lost 6 bases, with 6 bases between them. CDR3 residues: CASSQDYFNSPLHF. DNA of the CDR3: TGTGCCAGCAGCCAAGATTATTTTAATTCACCCCTCCACTTT.

This sequence joins TRBV9 and TRBJ2-7; 9 bases agree with TRBD2. V dropped 0 bases and J dropped 2; count of bases not matched to a gene: 9. CDR3 length: 17 residues. Germline loops: CDR1 SGDLS, CDR2 YYNGEE. The CDR3 loop is CASSVGLLAGQAYEQYF. The CDR3 coding sequence is TGTGCCAGCAGCGTAGGACTACTAGCGGGCCAAGCCTACGAGCAGTACTTC.

The V call is TRBV10-1, the J call TRBJ1-5, with D maybe TRBD1 (6 bases). The CDR3 loop spans 15 amino acids. V lost 1 base and J 9 bases, leaving 16 bases between the germline ends. From germline, CDR1 is WNHNN and CDR2 SYGVQD (reference sequence). The CDR3 loop is CASSELGQTEGPQHF. In DNA, the CDR3 is TGCGCCAGCAGTGAGTTAGGACAGACAGAGGGGCCCCAGCATTTT.

CDR3 DNA: TGTGCCAGCAGTCCCAGACAGGTGCTGGGGGCCAACGTCCTGACTTTC. This translates into CASSPRQVLGANVLTF. The chain employs TRBV2 and TRBJ2-6; weak D call: TRBD1 (6 bases). Trimming took 5 bases from V and 4 from J, leaving 15 bases between them. This CDR3 is 16 amino acids long. In germline, CDR1 is SNHLY, CDR2 FYNNEI.

The chain links TRBV5-8 to TRBJ1-5, with 7 bases fitting TRBD1. This CDR3 spans 13 amino acids. Germline values: CDR1 SGHTS, CDR2 YDEGEE. V lost 2 bases, J lost 11 bases, and 7 bases stayed unmatched. The CDR3 spells CASSLQGPVSQHF. CDR3 nucleotide sequence: TGTGCCAGCAGCTTACAGGGGCCAGTGTCCCAGCATTTT.

The rearrangement links TRBV28 to TRBJ1-5; 9 bases are a match to TRBD1. V trimming: 4 bases; J trimming: 4 bases; junction bases outside the gene matches: 5. Germline V gene data show CDR1 as MDHEN and CDR2 as SYDVKM. There are 15 residues in the CDR3. The CDR3 DNA is TGTGCCAGCAGTTACCCCGGACAGGGGAATCAGCCCCAGCATTTT. Amino acid sequence: CASSYPGQGNQPQHF.